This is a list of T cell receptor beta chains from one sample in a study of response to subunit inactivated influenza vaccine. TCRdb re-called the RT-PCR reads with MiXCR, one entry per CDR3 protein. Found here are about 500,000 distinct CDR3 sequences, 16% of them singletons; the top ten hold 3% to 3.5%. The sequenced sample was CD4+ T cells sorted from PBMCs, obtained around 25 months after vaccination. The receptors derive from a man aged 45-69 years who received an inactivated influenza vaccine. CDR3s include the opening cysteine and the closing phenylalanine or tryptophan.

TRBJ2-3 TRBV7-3 CASSRLDYTDTQYF
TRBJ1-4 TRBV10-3 CAIRSGATNEKLFF
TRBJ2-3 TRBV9 CASSVGQGGIDTQYF
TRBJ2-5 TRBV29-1 CSVTGFQETQYF
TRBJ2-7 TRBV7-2 CASSRDSLNYEQYF
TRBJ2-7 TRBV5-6 CASSPRVLSYEQYF
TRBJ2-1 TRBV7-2 CASSPSSYNEQFF
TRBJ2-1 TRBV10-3 CAISTLGQGVQSSYNEQFF
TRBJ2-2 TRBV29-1 CSVGSQGNTGELFF
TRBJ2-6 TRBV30 CAWSAPGIGANVLTF
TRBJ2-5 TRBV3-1 CASSLHDGRPETQYF
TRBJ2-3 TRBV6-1 CASSPGGGGAYTQYF
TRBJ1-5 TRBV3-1 CASSPALKQPQHF
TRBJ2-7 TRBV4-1 CASSHLGLAFYEQYF
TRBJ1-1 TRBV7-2 CASLYQTGTEAFF
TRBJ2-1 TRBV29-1 CSVGPGQGTHEQFF
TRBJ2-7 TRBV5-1 CASSLGYSTYEQYF
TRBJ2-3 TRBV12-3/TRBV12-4 CASSLAGQPTDTQYF
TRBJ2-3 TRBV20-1 CSARAPGGTQYF
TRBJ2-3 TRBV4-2 CASSQGMASGLAVTDTQYF
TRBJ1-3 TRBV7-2 CASSPTSFGNTIYF
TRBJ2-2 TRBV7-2 CASSLGGAGELFF
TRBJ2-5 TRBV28 CASYSTGKGETQYF
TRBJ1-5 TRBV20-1 CSASPGGLKNQPQHF
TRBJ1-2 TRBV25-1 CASSFGTGEGGYTF
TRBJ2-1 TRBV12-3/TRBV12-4 CASSLSGGTYNEQFF
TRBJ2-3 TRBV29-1 CSVGLTGNTDTQYF
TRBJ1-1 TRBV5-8 CASSFWALGDTEAFF
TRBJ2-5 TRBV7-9 CASRAWNRGTNQETQYF
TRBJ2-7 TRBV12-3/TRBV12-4 CASSPRGEQYF
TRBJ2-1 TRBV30 CAWSVEGTSSYNEQFF
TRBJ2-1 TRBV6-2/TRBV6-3 CASSPPGSSSYNEQFF
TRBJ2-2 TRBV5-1 CASTPNTNTGELFF
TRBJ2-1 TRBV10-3 CAMGTGIYNEQFF
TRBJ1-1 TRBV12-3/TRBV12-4 CASKPTGDFRTEAFF
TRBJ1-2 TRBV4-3 CASSQDLDRVTNYGYTF
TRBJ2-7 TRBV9 CASSVAPAEQQYF
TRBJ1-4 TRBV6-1 CASSENLQGRNEKLFF
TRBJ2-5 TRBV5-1 CASSTQRAETQYF
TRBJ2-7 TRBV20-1 CSAMGSYEQYF
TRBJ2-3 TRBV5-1 CASSLDSGRSDTQYF
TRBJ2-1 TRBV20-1 CSARPARGEINEQFF
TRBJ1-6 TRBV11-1 CASSTTLGGQAGNSPLHF
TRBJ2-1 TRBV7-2 CASSLGNRGDEQFF
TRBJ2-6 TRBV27 CASSSYQIQASGANVLTF
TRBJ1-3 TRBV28 CATLLTGSKGSGNTIYF
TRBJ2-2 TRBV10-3 CAISELHTGELFF
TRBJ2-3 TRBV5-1 CASSLDPASGGSDTQYF
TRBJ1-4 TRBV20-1 CSARDQDRGKLFF